The rows below give T cell receptor beta chains drawn from one sample of a study of Ad26.COV2.S vaccination and SARS-CoV-2 variants. Here immunoSEQ multiplex PCR was the method, and the copy in TCRdb shows in-frame clones only, minus some. The sample contains around 350,000 clones, about 91% of which appear only once. The sample in question was peripheral blood, obtained after recovery from COVID-19. These receptors all come from a human donor who had recovered from COVID-19. The CDR3 runs from the conserved cysteine through the conserved F or W.

TRBV7-9,TRBJ1-5,CASSLALQGGGNQPQHF
TRBV7-9,TRBJ1-3,CASSFSPGLSGNTIYF
TRBV3-1/TRBV3-2,TRBJ2-1,CASSQDWGAYNEQFF
TRBV7-2,TRBJ1-1,CASSFLKSQALSISEAFF
TRBV12-3/TRBV12-4,TRBJ1-2,CASTLRGSYGYTF
TRBV5-6,TRBJ1-1,CASSLDLDRREAFF
TRBV5-4,TRBJ2-7,CASSSGGASGYEQYF
TRBV7-8,TRBJ1-6,CASRGTSYNSPLHF
TRBV19,TRBJ1-1,CASSIQLLNTEAFF
TRBV5-1,TRBJ2-5,CASSRRPGLQETQYF
TRBV27,TRBJ1-1,CASATRANTEAFF